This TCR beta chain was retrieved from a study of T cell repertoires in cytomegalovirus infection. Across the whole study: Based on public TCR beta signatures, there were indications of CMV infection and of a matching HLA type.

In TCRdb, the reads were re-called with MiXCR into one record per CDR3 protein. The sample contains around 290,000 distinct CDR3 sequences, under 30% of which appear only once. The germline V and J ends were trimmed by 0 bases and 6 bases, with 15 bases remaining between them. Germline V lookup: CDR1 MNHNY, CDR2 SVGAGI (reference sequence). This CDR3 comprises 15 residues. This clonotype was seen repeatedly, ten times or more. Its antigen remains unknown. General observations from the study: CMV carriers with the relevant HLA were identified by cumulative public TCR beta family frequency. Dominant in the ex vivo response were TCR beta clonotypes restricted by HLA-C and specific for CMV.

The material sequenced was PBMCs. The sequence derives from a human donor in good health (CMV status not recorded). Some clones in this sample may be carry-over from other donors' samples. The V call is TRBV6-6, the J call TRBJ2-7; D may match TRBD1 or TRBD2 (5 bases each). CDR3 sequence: CASSYSVQGASEQYF. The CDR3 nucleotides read TGTGCCAGCAGTTACTCAGTCCAGGGAGCTAGCGAGCAGTACTTC.